These 20 T cell receptor beta chains came from one sample sequenced in a study of shared T cell receptors in the human thymus. Produced via immunoSEQ multiplex PCR; TCRdb's table is partial and in-frame only. The data show hundreds of thousands of clones, approximately 89% seen once. The sample was also linked to a second study, of human thymus T cells.

The material sequenced was thymocytes. The receptors shown here come from a boy younger than two with a congenital heart defect.

The genes are TRBV5-1 and TRBJ2-1; 11 bases are shared with TRBD2. This CDR3 contains 17 residues. Germline loops: CDR1 SGHRS, CDR2 YFSETQ. J was trimmed by 0 bases and V by 4 bases; bases with no gene match: 6. CDR3 in amino acids: CASSLRLAGHSYNEQFF. DNA for the CDR3: TGCGCCAGCAGCCTAAGACTAGCGGGGCACTCCTACAATGAGCAGTTCTTC.

A few counts support this clone. The chain carries TRBV2 and TRBJ2-6, with D possibly being TRBD2 (6 bases). This CDR3 spans 15 amino acids. Between the trimmed V and J ends, which lost 6 bases and 0 bases, there was a span of 9 bases. Germline CDR1 and CDR2: SNHLY and FYNNEI. The CDR3 DNA follows: TGTGCCAGCAGCGGGACTCTCTCTGGGGCCAACGTCCTGACTTTC. This gives the protein CASSGTLSGANVLTF.

This clone is a singleton in its sample. The chain employs TRBV20-1 and TRBJ1-5; D gene unclear. The germline V gene encodes CDR1 DFQATT and CDR2 SNEGSKA (reference sequence). Trimming removed 3 bases at V and 7 bases at J, with 7 bases between. The CDR3 contains 11 residues. CDR3 DNA sequence: TGCAGTGCTAGGTCGGGACAGCCCCAGCATTTT. Amino acids: CSARSGQPQHF.

V is TRBV28 and J is TRBJ2-7; 7 nucleotides align to TRBD1. The ends lost 6 bases at V and 2 bases at J; junction bases unmatched: 7. The CDR3 is made up of 14 amino acids. CDR1 and CDR2 (germline): MDHEN, SYDVKM. This CDR3 is CASRGRDSTYEQYF. CDR3 DNA sequence: TGTGCCAGCAGGGGCCGGGACAGCACCTACGAGCAGTACTTC. Full variable domain (rest looked up from reference TRBV28 and TRBJ2-7): DVKVTQSSRYLVKRTGEKVFLECVQDMDHENMFWYRQDPGLGLRLIYFSYDVKMKEKGDIPEGYSVSREKKERFSLILESASTNQTSMYLCASRGRDSTYEQYFGPGTRLTVT.

The genes are TRBV2 and TRBJ1-5, with a weak D call TRBD1 (6 bases). The CDR3 spans 15 residues. Trimming took 0 bases from V and 7 from J, leaving 13 bases between them. Germline V CDR1 and CDR2: SNHLY, FYNNEI. CDR3: CASSEAIRGGQPQHF. The CDR3 nucleotides read TGTGCCAGCAGTGAAGCGATCAGGGGTGGACAGCCCCAGCATTTT. The whole variable domain, remainder taken from reference TRBV2 and TRBJ1-5, is EPEVTQTPSHQVTQMGQEVILRCVPISNHLYFYWYRQILGQKVEFLVSFYNNEISEKSEIFDDQFSVERPDGSNFTLKIRSTKLEDSAMYFCASSEAIRGGQPQHFGDGTRLSIL.

The genes are TRBV7-9 and TRBJ2-1, with unresolved D. V was clipped by 4 bases and J by 11 bases, with 9 bases between them. The CDR3 loop spans 11 amino acids. Germline loops: CDR1 SEHNR, CDR2 FQNEAQ (reference sequence). CDR3 nucleotide sequence: TGTGCCAGCAGCTCCTCACATCAGCAGTTCTTC. This codes for CASSSSHQQFF.

This clone was observed a single time. The chain employs TRBV29-1 and TRBJ1-2, with TRBD1 matching over 9 bases. Losses at the gene ends were 8 bases for V and 8 bases for J; bases not matched to a gene: 6. Germline V gene sequence: CDR1 SQVTM, CDR2 ANQGSEA. The CDR3 totals 11 residues. Written as DNA, the CDR3 is TGCAGCTCGGGACAGGGCGACGGCTACACCTTC. Protein: CSSGQGDGYTF.

The rearrangement uses TRBV7-6 and TRBJ1-2; D is ambiguous. The CDR3 sequence is 15 residues long. CDR1 is SGHVS, CDR2 FNYEAQ, per germline. V lost 4 bases, J lost 4 bases, and 16 bases lay in between. The CDR3 region is CASSSIAYGFYGYTF. The CDR3, as DNA: TGTGCCAGCAGCTCAATAGCGTACGGCTTCTATGGCTACACCTTC.

This chain connects TRBV10-3 to TRBJ1-2; D gene ambiguous. CDR1 is ENHRY and CDR2 is SYGVKD in the germline V gene. This CDR3 region has 12 residues. Trimming cost V 3 bases and J 8 bases, with 10 bases left between them. The CDR3 here is CAISEFRGGYTF. In DNA, the CDR3 is TGTGCCATCAGTGAATTTCGTGGCGGCTACACCTTC.

The chain links TRBV27 to TRBJ1-6, with D possibly matching TRBD1 (5 bases). The germline V gene has CDR1 MNHEY and CDR2 SMNVEV (reference sequence). V was clipped by 4 bases and J by 7 bases, with 11 bases between them. The CDR3 length is 14 residues. The CDR3 sequence: CASSWVQGNSPLHF. CDR3 sequence (DNA): TGTGCCAGCAGTTGGGTCCAGGGCAATTCACCCCTCCACTTT.

The chain employs TRBV7-9 and TRBJ2-2; D remains unclear. The CDR3 contains 15 residues. The germline gives CDR1 SEHNR, CDR2 FQNEAQ (reference sequence). V was cut by 5 bases and J by 5 bases, with 15 bases left in between. CDR3 protein: CASSATPESTGELFF. CDR3 nucleotide sequence: TGTGCCAGCAGCGCTACTCCCGAGTCGACCGGGGAGCTGTTTTTT.

The count of this clone is one. V and J are TRBV28 and TRBJ2-1; 13 positions match TRBD2. Germline V CDR1 and CDR2: MDHEN, SYDVKM. With 6 bases clipped from V and 0 bases from J, the junction kept 8 bases outside the gene matches. This CDR3 region has 18 residues. The CDR3 is CASRILAGGPDSYNEQFF. CDR3 in DNA: TGTGCCAGCAGAATACTAGCGGGAGGGCCCGACTCCTACAATGAGCAGTTCTTC.

This chain connects TRBV13 to TRBJ2-3, with 7 bases lining up with TRBD2. V was clipped by 0 bases and J by 4 bases; unmatched bases: 13. Germline CDR1 and CDR2: PRHDT and FYEKMQ (reference sequence). The CDR3 length is 18 residues. The CDR3 spells CASSLGRGDTSVADTQYF. The CDR3 DNA follows: TGTGCCAGCAGCTTAGGACGGGGGGATACGAGTGTGGCAGATACGCAGTATTTT.

The CDR3 spells CASSTYSGGRTDTQYF. The CDR3 DNA reads as TGTGCCAGCAGTACTTATAGCGGGGGCCGCACAGATACGCAGTATTTT. The chain uses TRBV25-1 and TRBJ2-3; 9 bases fit TRBD2. Looked up from germline, CDR1 is MGHDK and CDR2 is SYGVNS. The J segment lost 1 base and the V segment lost 5 bases, leaving 7 bases of the junction unmatched. There are 16 residues in the CDR3. The entire variable domain, with the rest obtained from reference TRBV25-1 and TRBJ2-3, is as follows: EADIYQTPRYLVIGTGKKITLECSQTMGHDKMYWYQQDPGMELHLIHYSYGVNSTEKGDLSSESTVSRIRTEHFPLTLESARPSHTSQYLCASSTYSGGRTDTQYFGPGTRLTVL.

The chain carries TRBV14 and TRBJ2-5; 9 nucleotides align to TRBD2. The better agreement between TRBJ2-7 and the DNA end casts doubt on the J call. Germline loops: CDR1 SGHDN, CDR2 FVKESK. The CDR3 is 15 amino acids. The CDR3 nucleotides are TGTGCCAGCAGCCAAGTCACTAGCGGGTCTTACGAGCAGTACTTC. It yields the protein CASSQVTSGSYEQYF.

The chain employs TRBV20-1 and TRBJ2-7; TRBD2 matches 7 bases. V gave up 6 bases and J gave up 11 bases; unmatched junction bases: 10. The CDR3 runs to 11 residues. The germline V gene has CDR1 DFQATT and CDR2 SNEGSKA (reference sequence). CDR3 in DNA: TGCAGTGCCAGCGATGCGGGGGAAGAGTACTTC. Protein sequence: CSASDAGEEYF.

This clone showed up just once. The chain recombines TRBV2 with TRBJ2-5; D possibly corresponds to TRBD1 (6 bases). The CDR3 consists of 13 residues. Deletions cut 6 bases from V and 1 base from J, with 9 bases between. The germline gives CDR1 SNHLY, CDR2 FYNNEI. The CDR3 DNA follows: TGTGCCAGCAGACAGGGACGCCAAGAGACCCAGTACTTC. This codes for CASRQGRQETQYF.

The chain has TRBV5-1 and TRBJ2-7, with TRBD1 matching 9 bases. The CDR3 contains 15 residues. The germline CDR1 and CDR2 sequences are SGHRS and YFSETQ. V gave up 4 bases and J gave up 6 bases; unmatched junction bases: 11. The CDR3 DNA sequence: TGCGCCAGCAGCGATTCGGACAGGGGTGCACGCGAGCAGTACTTC. It translates to CASSDSDRGAREQYF.

The V gene is TRBV28, the J gene TRBJ1-1; 7 positions match TRBD1. The junction had 4 bases not matched to a gene; V was cut back by 3 bases and J by 6 bases. CDR1 and CDR2 (germline): MDHEN, SYDVKM. This CDR3 is 13 amino acids long. CDR3 sequence: CASSLQTGAEAFF. DNA of the CDR3: TGTGCCAGCAGTTTGCAAACAGGGGCTGAAGCTTTCTTT.

J is TRBJ1-1 and V is TRBV7-2, with a weak D call TRBD1 (5 bases). The CDR3 runs 13 residues. V was pared by 1 base and J by 5 bases, with 8 bases between. CDR1 SGHTA and CDR2 FQGNSA come from the germline V gene. The CDR3 region is CASSLGGETEAFF. The CDR3, as DNA: TGTGCCAGCAGCTTAGGGGGGGAGACTGAAGCTTTCTTT.